Below are 20 T cell receptor beta chains sequenced from a single sample in a study of Tregs in tolerant kidney transplant recipients. Recipients received nonmyeloablative bone marrow transplants from related graft donors, with transient mixed chimerism. The method was immunoSEQ multiplex PCR; TCRdb's version includes in-frame clones alone and lacks a portion of them. This table has tens of thousands of clones, about 91% appearing once. Source: CD4+ T cells from blood (PBMCs), taken 24 months after the transplant. These TCRs come from a human patient who received a combined kidney and bone marrow transplant. Some T cells may be the graft donor's.

Here the CDR3 DNA reads TGTGCCAGCAGCTTCCGACCGGGACAGGGATACGAAAAACTGTTTTTT. Translated, it gives CASSFRPGQGYEKLFF. This chain connects TRBV7-2 to TRBJ1-4, with 9 positions matching TRBD1. Trimming cost V 3 bases and J 8 bases; bases outside gene matches: 10. Germline CDR1 and CDR2: SGHTA and FQGNSA. The CDR3 extends over 16 amino acids.

The CDR3 region is CASSSGGPQETQYF. The CDR3 region has the DNA TGTGCCAGCAGCTCGGGGGGACCCCAAGAGACCCAGTACTTC. The rearrangement joins TRBV11-3 to TRBJ2-5; 7 bases fit TRBD2. The V gene end was trimmed by 4 bases and the J gene end by 1 base; junction bases not matched to a gene: 3. CDR1 and CDR2 from the germline V gene are SGHNT and YENEEA. This CDR3 has 14 residues.

The chain is built from TRBV18 and TRBJ2-5; 8 bases align to TRBD1. This CDR3 has 15 amino acids. CDR1 KGHSH and CDR2 LQKENI come from the germline V gene. The junction had 5 bases not matched to a gene; V was cut back by 0 bases and J by 5 bases. Here the CDR3 reads CASSPPRTGRETQYF. The CDR3 DNA is TGTGCCAGCTCACCACCGAGGACAGGGAGGGAGACCCAGTACTTC.

The genes are TRBV28 and TRBJ2-5, with D perhaps matching TRBD1 (5 bases). This CDR3 is built from 12 residues. Germline CDR1 and CDR2: MDHEN and SYDVKM. The ends were cut back, 3 bases at V and 4 bases at J, with 6 bases in the middle. CDR3 amino acids: CASSFRAETQYF. Written as DNA, the CDR3 is TGTGCCAGCAGTTTCAGGGCAGAGACCCAGTACTTC.

The CDR3 sequence is CASSPSGGDYGYTF. The CDR3 nucleotides are TGTGCCAGCAGCCCCTCGGGGGGAGACTATGGCTACACCTTC. The chain couples TRBV7-9 to TRBJ1-2, with a tentative D call TRBD1 (5 bases). The V end lost 5 bases, the J end lost 3 bases, and 13 bases lay between the germline ends. CDR3 size: 14 residues. The germline V gene encodes CDR1 SEHNR and CDR2 FQNEAQ (reference sequence).

This chain links TRBV5-1 with TRBJ2-5; 10 positions match TRBD2. The germline V gene encodes CDR1 SGHRS and CDR2 YFSETQ. V shed 2 bases, J shed 3 bases, and the junction held 1 base outside the gene matches. The CDR3 spans 14 residues. The CDR3 nucleotides read TGCGCCAGCAGCTTTACTAGCGGGGAAGAGACCCAGTACTTC. Translated, it gives CASSFTSGEETQYF.

V and J are TRBV7-9 and TRBJ2-7; 9 bases agree with TRBD1. After removal of 6 bases from V and 3 bases from J, the junction contained 6 bases not matched to a gene. The CDR3 is 14 amino acids. Germline loops: CDR1 SEHNR, CDR2 FQNEAQ (reference sequence). The CDR3 coding sequence is TGTGCCAGCAGTTCCCCGGGACAGGGCTACGAGCAGTACTTC. Amino acid sequence: CASSSPGQGYEQYF.

This clone was recorded only once. The CDR3 is CASRRLAVSTDTQYF. CDR3 nucleotides: TGTGCCAGCAGGAGACTAGCGGTTAGCACAGATACGCAGTATTTT. The V and J genes are TRBV5-4 and TRBJ2-3; 9 bases line up with TRBD2. The V and J ends lost 5 bases and 0 bases, in that order; junction bases with no gene match: 4. The CDR3 contains 15 residues. CDR1 SGHNT and CDR2 YYREEE come from the germline V gene (reference sequence).

The V call is TRBV4-2, the J call TRBJ2-5; 7 bases fit TRBD2. This CDR3 has 18 amino acids. CDR1 is LGHNA, CDR2 YNFKEQ, per germline. With 4 bases clipped from V and 1 base from J, the junction kept 15 bases outside the gene matches. CDR3 loop: CASSLSSRVRGFQETQYF. CDR3 DNA: TGTGCCAGCAGCCTCTCTTCGAGGGTGCGGGGGTTCCAAGAGACCCAGTACTTC.

This chain connects TRBV4-2 to TRBJ2-4, with D maybe TRBD1 (5 bases). V was clipped by 3 bases and J by 4 bases, with 13 bases between them. This CDR3 spans 15 amino acids. Germline values: CDR1 LGHNA, CDR2 YNFKEQ. As DNA, the CDR3 is TGTGCCAGCAGCCACTTAGGGGCAAAGAAAAACATTCAGTACTTC. Its translation is CASSHLGAKKNIQYF.

The sample holds a few counts of this clone. The rearrangement uses TRBV6-6 and TRBJ1-5; D is undetermined. CDR1 MNHNY and CDR2 SVGAGI come from the germline V gene (reference sequence). The CDR3 has 15 residues. The germline V and J ends were trimmed by 6 bases and 0 bases, with 12 bases remaining between them. CDR3 residues: CASRRADYSNQPQHF. The CDR3 region has the DNA TGTGCCAGCAGGAGGGCAGATTATAGCAATCAGCCCCAGCATTTT.

This clone was found once. The V call is TRBV5-6, the J call TRBJ1-4; 7 nucleotides match TRBD1. The CDR3 runs to 14 residues. V lost 6 bases, J lost 4 bases, and 6 bases stayed unmatched. CDR1 and CDR2 from the germline V gene are SGHDT and YYEEEE. The CDR3 nucleotides are TGTGCCAGCAACATAAGACAGGGTAATGAAAAACTGTTTTTT. Its translation: CASNIRQGNEKLFF.

This rearrangement joins TRBV7-2 to TRBJ1-3; perhaps TRBD1 as D (6 bases). Germline V gene sequence: CDR1 SGHTA, CDR2 FQGNSA. The CDR3 sequence is 15 residues long. V was cut by 1 base and J by 4 bases, with 11 bases left in between. The CDR3 DNA sequence: TGTGCCAGCAGCTTAGTAGGGGGACGCGGAAACACCATATATTTT. Amino acids: CASSLVGGRGNTIYF.

This clone was counted a few times. The chain employs TRBV19 and TRBJ1-4, with D possibly TRBD1 on 5 matching bases. Germline assignment: CDR1 LNHDA and CDR2 SQIVND (reference sequence). With 5 bases removed from V and 2 bases from J, the gap between germline ends came to 12 bases. This CDR3 spans 15 amino acids. The CDR3 sequence: CASSARQNTNEKLFF. The CDR3 nucleotides read TGTGCCAGTAGTGCGCGACAGAACACTAATGAAAAACTGTTTTTT.

The chain is built from TRBV19 and TRBJ2-7; D unclear. In germline, CDR1 is LNHDA, CDR2 SQIVND (reference sequence). The V end was cut by 2 bases, the J end by 0 bases, with 8 bases between. This CDR3 has 14 residues. For the CDR3, the DNA is TGTGCCAGTAGTATACGTATCAGCTCCTACGAGCAGTACTTC. Residues: CASSIRISSYEQYF.

V and J are TRBV6-5 and TRBJ1-2; no definite D call. V was trimmed by 6 bases and J by 0 bases, leaving 14 bases between them. Germline V CDR1 and CDR2: MNHEY, SVGAGI. This CDR3 is 15 amino acids long. The CDR3, as DNA: TGTGCCAGCAGACAGTCCGCCAATTCTAACTATGGCTACACCTTC. Translated: CASRQSANSNYGYTF.

This chain uses TRBV5-4 with TRBJ2-3; 11 bases match TRBD2. The germline V gene encodes CDR1 SGHNT and CDR2 YYREEE (reference sequence). The V segment lost 2 bases and the J segment 7 bases; nucleotides outside the gene matches: 6. The CDR3 is 15 amino acids. CDR3 protein: CASSFGLAGGNTQYF. The CDR3 DNA is TGTGCCAGCAGCTTCGGTCTAGCGGGGGGTAATACGCAGTATTTT.

V gene TRBV7-9 combines with J gene TRBJ1-2; D call uncertain. This CDR3 region has 16 residues. Germline V CDR1 and CDR2: SEHNR, FQNEAQ (reference sequence). The germline V and J ends were trimmed by 3 bases and 2 bases, with 16 bases remaining between them. The CDR3 DNA follows: TGTGCCAGCAGCTTCGGCGGGATAGGTCAGAACTATGGCTACACCTTC. Amino acids: CASSFGGIGQNYGYTF.

J is TRBJ2-3 and V is TRBV5-1; possibly TRBD1 for D (6 bases). The CDR3 totals 13 residues. Deletions cut 3 bases from V and 5 bases from J, with 10 bases between. Germline CDR1 reads SGHRS; CDR2 reads YFSETQ. In nucleotides, the CDR3 is TGCGCCAGCAGCTCCTTACAGGGAGATACGCAGTATTTT. Translated: CASSSLQGDTQYF.

The chain joins TRBV9 to TRBJ2-3; 14 positions agree with TRBD2. Germline values: CDR1 SGDLS, CDR2 YYNGEE. The CDR3 is made up of 17 amino acids. Germline trimming cut 3 bases from V and 4 bases from J; bases unmatched to any gene: 7. CDR3 nucleotide sequence: TGTGCCAGCAGCGAGGGGACTAGCGGGAGAGGGGCAGATACGCAGTATTTT. It is translated as CASSEGTSGRGADTQYF.